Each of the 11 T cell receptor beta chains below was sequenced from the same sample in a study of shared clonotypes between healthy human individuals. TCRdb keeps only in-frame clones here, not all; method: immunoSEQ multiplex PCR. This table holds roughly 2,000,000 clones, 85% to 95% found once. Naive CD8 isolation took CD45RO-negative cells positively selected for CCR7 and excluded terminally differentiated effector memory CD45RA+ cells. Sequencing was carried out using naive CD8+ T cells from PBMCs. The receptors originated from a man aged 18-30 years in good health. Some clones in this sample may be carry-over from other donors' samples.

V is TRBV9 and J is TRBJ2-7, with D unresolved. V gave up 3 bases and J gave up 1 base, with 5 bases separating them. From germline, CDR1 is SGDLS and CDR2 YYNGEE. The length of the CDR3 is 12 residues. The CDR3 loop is CASSDRSYEQYF. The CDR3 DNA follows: TGTGCCAGCAGCGACAGATCCTACGAGCAGTACTTC.

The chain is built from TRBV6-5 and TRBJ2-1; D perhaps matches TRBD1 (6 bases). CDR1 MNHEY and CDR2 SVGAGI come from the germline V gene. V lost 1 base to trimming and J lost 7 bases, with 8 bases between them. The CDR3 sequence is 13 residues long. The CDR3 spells CASSYYRENEQFF. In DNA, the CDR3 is TGTGCCAGCAGTTACTACAGGGAGAATGAGCAGTTCTTC.

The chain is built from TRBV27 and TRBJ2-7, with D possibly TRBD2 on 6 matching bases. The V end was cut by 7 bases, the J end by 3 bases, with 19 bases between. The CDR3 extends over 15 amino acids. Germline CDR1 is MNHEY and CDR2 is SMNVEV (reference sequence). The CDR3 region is CASTIVGGKGYEQYF. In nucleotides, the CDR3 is TGTGCCAGCACCATCGTAGGAGGGAAGGGCTACGAGCAGTACTTC.

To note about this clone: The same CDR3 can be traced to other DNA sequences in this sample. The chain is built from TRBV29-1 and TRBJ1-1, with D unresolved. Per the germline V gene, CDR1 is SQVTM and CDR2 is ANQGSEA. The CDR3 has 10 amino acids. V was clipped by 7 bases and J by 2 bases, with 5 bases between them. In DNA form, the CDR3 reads TGCAGCGCCAAAAACACTGAAGCTTTCTTT. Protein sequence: CSAKNTEAFF.

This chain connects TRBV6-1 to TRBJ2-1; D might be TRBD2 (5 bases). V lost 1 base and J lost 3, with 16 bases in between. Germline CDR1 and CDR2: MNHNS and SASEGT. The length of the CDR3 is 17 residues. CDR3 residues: CASSEDRKRSVYNEQFF. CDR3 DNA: TGTGCCAGCAGTGAAGATCGGAAGCGGTCGGTCTACAATGAGCAGTTCTTC.

The CDR3 bases are TGTGCCACCAGCAGAAGGCTAGCGGGAGTTGGAGATACGCAGTATTTT. Amino acid sequence: CATSRRLAGVGDTQYF. This chain uses TRBV15 with TRBJ2-3; 10 bases agree with TRBD2. The V gene end was trimmed by 2 bases and the J gene end by 5 bases; junction bases not matched to a gene: 7. This CDR3 region has 16 residues. Germline lookup yields CDR1 LNHNV and CDR2 YYDKDF (reference sequence).

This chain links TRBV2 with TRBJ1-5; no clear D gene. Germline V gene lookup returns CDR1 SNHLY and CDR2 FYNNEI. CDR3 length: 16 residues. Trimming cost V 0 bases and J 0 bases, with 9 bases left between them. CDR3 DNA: TGTGCCAGCAGTGAAGCGCTTCCAGTTAGCAATCAGCCCCAGCATTTT. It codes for CASSEALPVSNQPQHF.

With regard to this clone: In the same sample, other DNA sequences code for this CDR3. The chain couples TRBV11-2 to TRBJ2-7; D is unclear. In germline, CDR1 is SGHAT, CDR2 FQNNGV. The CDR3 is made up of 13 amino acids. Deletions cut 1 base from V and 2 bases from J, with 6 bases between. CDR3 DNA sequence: TGTGCCAGCAGCTTAGGGTTACCCTACGAGCAGTACTTC. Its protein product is CASSLGLPYEQYF.

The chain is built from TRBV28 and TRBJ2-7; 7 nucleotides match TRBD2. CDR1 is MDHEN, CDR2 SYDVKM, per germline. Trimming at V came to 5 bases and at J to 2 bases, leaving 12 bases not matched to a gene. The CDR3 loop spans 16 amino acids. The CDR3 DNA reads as TGTGCCAGCAGTCTAATGAGGGGAGGGCCCCCCTACGAGCAGTACTTC. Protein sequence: CASSLMRGGPPYEQYF.

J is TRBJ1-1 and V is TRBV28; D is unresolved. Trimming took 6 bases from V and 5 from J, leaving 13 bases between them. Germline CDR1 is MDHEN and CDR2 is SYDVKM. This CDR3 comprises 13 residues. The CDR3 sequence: CASSYHTGTEAFF. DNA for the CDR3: TGTGCCAGCAGCTACCACACGGGGACTGAAGCTTTCTTT.

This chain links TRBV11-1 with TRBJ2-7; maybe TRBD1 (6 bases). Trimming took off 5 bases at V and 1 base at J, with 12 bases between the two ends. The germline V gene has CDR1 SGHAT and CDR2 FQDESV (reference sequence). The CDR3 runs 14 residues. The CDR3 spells CASSPWTESYEQYF. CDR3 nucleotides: TGTGCCAGCAGCCCCTGGACAGAATCCTACGAGCAGTACTTC. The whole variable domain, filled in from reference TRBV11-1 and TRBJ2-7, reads EAEVAQSPRYKITEKSQAVAFWCDPISGHATLYWYRQILGQGPELLVQFQDESVVDDSQLPKDRFSAERLKGVDSTLKIQPAELGDSAMYLCASSPWTESYEQYFGPGTRLTVT.